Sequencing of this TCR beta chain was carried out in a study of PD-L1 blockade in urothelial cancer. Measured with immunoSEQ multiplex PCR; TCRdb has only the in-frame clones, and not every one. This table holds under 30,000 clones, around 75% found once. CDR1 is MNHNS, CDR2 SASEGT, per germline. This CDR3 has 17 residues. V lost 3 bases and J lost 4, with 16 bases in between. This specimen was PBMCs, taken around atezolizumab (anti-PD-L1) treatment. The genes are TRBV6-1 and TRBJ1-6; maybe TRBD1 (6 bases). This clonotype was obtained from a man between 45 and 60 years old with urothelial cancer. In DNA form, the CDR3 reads TGTGCCAGCAGTGACGTAAACAGGGATTCGTATAATTCACCCCTCCACTTT. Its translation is CASSDVNRDSYNSPLHF.